This TCR beta chain comes out of a study of glioma-infiltrating T cells. General observations from the study: Tissue-blood divergence was below expectation in non-neoplastic patients, above in gliomas.

The CDR3 is 14 residues long. With V trimmed by 6 bases and J by 3 bases, 6 bases remained unmatched. CDR1 MDHEN and CDR2 SYDVKM come from the germline V gene. This clonotype was observed a few times. The antigen remains unidentified. Using RNA template, CDR3s of TCR alpha and beta were amplified with iRepertoire arm-PCR. One-step reverse transcription and amplification started from approximately 100-400 ng of tissue mRNA or PBMC total RNA. TCRdb re-derived calls from the multiplex PCR reads in MiXCR, one entry per CDR3 protein. Of more than 110,000 distinct CDR3 sequences detected, 35% to 50% appear once; the ten largest clones hold around 18%.

The TCR comes from a human donor with low-grade glioma or glioblastoma, undergoing nonglioma brain surgery, or in good health (not recorded which). Sequenced material: glioma tissue, nonneoplastic brain tissue, or PBMCs (not recorded which). This chain joins TRBV28 and TRBJ1-1; 8 bases agree with TRBD1. The DNA for the CDR3 is TGTGCCAGCAGAACAGGGGGATTCTACACTGAAGCTTTCTTT. Its protein is CASRTGGFYTEAFF.